The T cell receptor beta chain described here comes from a study of T cell responses to AZD1222 COVID-19 vaccine. Study-wide findings and caveats: The donors showed a predominance of white British ancestry and of females, with possible underestimation of clonal diversity. Unmutated variant regions are reportedly targeted by nearly half of spike-specific TCRs. Spike-specific TCR breadth and depth went up after people got two AZD1222 doses.

A remark on this clone: The antigen remains undetermined.

Clones were sequenced by immunoSEQ multiplex PCR, and TCRdb holds only the in-frame ones, with some missing. The data show tens of thousands of clones, approximately 82% seen once. The CDR3 length is 14 residues. Germline CDR1 is MNHEY and CDR2 is SMNVEV (reference sequence). V lost 6 bases and J lost 3; bases outside the gene matches: 6. This receptor was taken from an adult who received the AZD1222 COVID-19 vaccine. The material was peripheral blood, obtained 28 days after the second AZD1222 dose. The chain joins TRBV27 to TRBJ1-2; TRBD1 aligns across 8 bases. The CDR3: CASRAGGLHYGYTF. CDR3 nucleotides: TGTGCCAGCAGGGCAGGGGGCCTACACTATGGCTACACCTTC.